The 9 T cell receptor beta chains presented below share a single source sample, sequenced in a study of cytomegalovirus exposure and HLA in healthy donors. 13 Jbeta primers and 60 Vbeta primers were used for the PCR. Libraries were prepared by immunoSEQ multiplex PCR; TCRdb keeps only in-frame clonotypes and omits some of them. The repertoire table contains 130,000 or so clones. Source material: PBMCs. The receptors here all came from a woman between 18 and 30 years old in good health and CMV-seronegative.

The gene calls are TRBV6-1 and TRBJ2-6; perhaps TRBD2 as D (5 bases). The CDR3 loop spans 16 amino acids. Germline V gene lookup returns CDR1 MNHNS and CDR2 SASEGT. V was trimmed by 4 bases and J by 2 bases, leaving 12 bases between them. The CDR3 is CASSAASGTGANVLTF. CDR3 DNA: TGTGCCAGCAGTGCTGCGTCCGGGACTGGGGCCAACGTCCTGACTTTC.

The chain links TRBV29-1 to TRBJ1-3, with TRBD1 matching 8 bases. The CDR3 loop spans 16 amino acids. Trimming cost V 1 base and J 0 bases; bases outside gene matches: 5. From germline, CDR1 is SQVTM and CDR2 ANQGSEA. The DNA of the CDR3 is TGCAGCGTTGAAGGGGACAGGCCCTACTCTGGAAACACCATATATTTT. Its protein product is CSVEGDRPYSGNTIYF.

The CDR3, as DNA: TGCGCCAGCAGCCGAGAGCGCGGGACAGAACTTAACACTGAAGCTTTCTTT. Its translation: CASSRERGTELNTEAFF. V usage is TRBV4-1 and J usage is TRBJ1-1, with TRBD1 matching 7 bases. This CDR3 has 17 residues. Germline values: CDR1 MGHRA, CDR2 YSYEKL. The trim removed 4 bases at V and 2 bases at J, leaving 13 bases unmatched.

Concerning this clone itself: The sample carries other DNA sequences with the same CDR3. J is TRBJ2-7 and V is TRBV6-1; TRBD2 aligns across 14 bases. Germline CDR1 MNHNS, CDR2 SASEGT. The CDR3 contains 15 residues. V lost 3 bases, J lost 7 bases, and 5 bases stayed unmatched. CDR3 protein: CASSEGTSGSYEQYF. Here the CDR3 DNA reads TGTGCCAGCAGTGAGGGGACTAGCGGGAGTTATGAGCAGTACTTC.

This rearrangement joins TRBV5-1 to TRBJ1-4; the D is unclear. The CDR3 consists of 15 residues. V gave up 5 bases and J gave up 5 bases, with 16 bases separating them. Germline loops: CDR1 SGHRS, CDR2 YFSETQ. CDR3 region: CASSRAQPKNEKLFF. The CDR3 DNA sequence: TGCGCCAGCAGTAGAGCACAGCCTAAAAATGAAAAACTGTTTTTT.

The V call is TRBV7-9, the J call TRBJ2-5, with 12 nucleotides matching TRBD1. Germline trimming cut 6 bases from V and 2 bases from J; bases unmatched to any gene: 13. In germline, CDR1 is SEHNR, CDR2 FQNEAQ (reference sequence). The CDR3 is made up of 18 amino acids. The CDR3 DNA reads TGTGCCAGCAGTTCTCCGGGACAGGGGGCTAAGGGACAAGAGACCCAGTACTTC. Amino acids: CASSSPGQGAKGQETQYF.

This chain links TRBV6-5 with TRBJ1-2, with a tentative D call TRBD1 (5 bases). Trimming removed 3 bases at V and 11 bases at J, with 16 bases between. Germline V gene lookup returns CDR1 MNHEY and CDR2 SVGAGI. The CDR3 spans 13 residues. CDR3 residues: CASSYGADFRYTF. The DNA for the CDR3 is TGTGCCAGCAGTTATGGGGCGGATTTTCGGTACACCTTC.

This CDR3 is CASSRADRPYEQYV. CDR3 DNA sequence: TGTGCCAGCAGCCGAGCAGACAGACCCTACGAGCAGTACGTC. This chain links TRBV7-9 with TRBJ2-7; D perhaps matches TRBD1 (5 bases). Trimming shortened V by 5 bases and J by 2 bases, and 13 bases separated the two germline ends. There are 14 residues in the CDR3. Germline V gene data show CDR1 as SEHNR and CDR2 as FQNEAQ (reference sequence).

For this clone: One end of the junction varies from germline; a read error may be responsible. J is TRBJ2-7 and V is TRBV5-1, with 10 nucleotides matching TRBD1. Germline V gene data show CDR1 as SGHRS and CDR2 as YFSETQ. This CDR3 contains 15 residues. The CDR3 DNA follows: TGCGCCAGCAGATTGGGCGGGACAGGGGCCTACGAGCAGTACTTC. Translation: CASRLGGTGAYEQYF.